The 8 T cell receptor beta chains reported below all come from one sample, sequenced in a study of blood T cells in healthy people across ages. A second roughly 7 to 11 cycle PCR used barcoded and J-beta primers. TCRdb re-called the 5' RACE reads with MiXCR, one entry per CDR3 protein. The sample contains over 550,000 distinct CDR3 sequences, 25% to 30% of which appear only once. Specimen: blood. The receptors derive from a woman at least 80 years old in good health.

The chain has TRBV7-2 and TRBJ2-3; tentatively, D is TRBD2 (5 bases). The germline V gene has CDR1 SGHTA and CDR2 FQGNSA. Trimming removed 8 bases from V and 0 bases from J, with 15 bases in between. The CDR3 is 15 residues long. This CDR3 reads CASGLRQFSTDTQYF. CDR3 sequence (DNA): TGTGCCAGCGGACTCAGGCAGTTTAGCACAGATACGCAGTATTTT.

This clonotype was recorded at least ten times. This chain links TRBV20-1 with TRBJ1-2; 7 bases align to TRBD1. The CDR3 has 13 residues. Germline CDR1 is DFQATT and CDR2 is SNEGSKA (reference sequence). V trimming: 3 bases; J trimming: 4 bases; junction bases outside the gene matches: 5. The CDR3 reads CSASPGQFYGYTF. The CDR3 DNA sequence: TGCAGTGCTAGCCCGGGACAGTTCTATGGCTACACCTTC.

The sample holds a few counts of this clonotype. The J gene is TRBJ2-2, the V gene TRBV12-3 or TRBV12-4, with a tentative D call TRBD1 (7 bases). There are 15 residues in the CDR3. The ends were cut back, 4 bases at V and 1 base at J, with 10 bases in the middle. CDR3 sequence (DNA): TGTGCCAGCAGTTACAGGGGAGGGAACACCGGGGAGCTGTTTTTT. As protein: CASSYRGGNTGELFF.

In its sample, this clonotype was seen a few times. A much larger clone differs from this one at a single base, so this may be a read error. The rearrangement joins TRBV7-2 to TRBJ1-2; TRBD1 is a possible D gene (5 bases). CDR1 is SGHTA and CDR2 is FQGNSA in the germline V gene. Trimming removed 5 bases from V and 4 bases from J, with 11 bases in between. The CDR3 is made up of 13 amino acids. The CDR3 here is CASSQDTRYGYTF. The CDR3 DNA is TGTGCCAGCAGCCAGGACACCCGCTATGGCTACACCTTC.

This clonotype has only one observation. This chain connects TRBV7-9 to TRBJ1-3; D gene unclear. V was clipped by 7 bases and J by 2 bases, with 9 bases between them. The germline V gene encodes CDR1 SEHNR and CDR2 FQNEAQ (reference sequence). The CDR3 totals 13 residues. The CDR3 loop reads CASNTRAGNTIYF. For the CDR3, the DNA is TGTGCCAGCAATACGAGGGCTGGAAACACCATATATTTT.

As regards this clonotype: The junction departs from germline at one end; a sequencing error may be responsible. The chain recombines TRBV18 with TRBJ2-3; TRBD2 might be the D (5 bases). Germline lookup yields CDR1 KGHSH and CDR2 LQKENI. This CDR3 is 14 amino acids long. For the CDR3, the DNA is TGTGCCGGCTCAGTTGCCGGGGGCACAGATACGCAGTATTTT. It yields the protein CAGSVAGGTDTQYF. Filled out from reference TRBV18 and TRBJ2-3, the complete variable domain reads NAGVMQNPRHLVRRRGQEARLRCSPMKGHSHVYWYRQLPEEGLKFMVYLQKENIIDESGMPKERFSAEFPKEGPSILRIQQVVRGDSAAYFCAGSVAGGTDTQYFGPGTRLTVL.

This chain connects TRBV7-9 to TRBJ2-1, with 8 bases aligning to TRBD2. Germline loops: CDR1 SEHNR, CDR2 FQNEAQ (reference sequence). The V segment lost 0 bases and the J segment 4 bases; nucleotides outside the gene matches: 5. The CDR3 sequence is 16 residues long. CDR3 sequence: CASSLATGGPYNEQFF. CDR3 bases: TGTGCCAGCAGCTTAGCTACGGGGGGGCCATACAATGAGCAGTTCTTC.

This clonotype was observed a few times. The chain's CDR3 is CASSFSFYEQYF. The DNA of the CDR3 is TGTGCCAGCAGCTTTAGTTTCTACGAGCAGTACTTC. This chain joins TRBV5-4 and TRBJ2-7; D is uncertain. Trimming stripped 2 bases from V and 3 bases from J, with 6 bases between. Germline-derived CDR1 and CDR2 are SGHNT and YYREEE (reference sequence). The length of the CDR3 is 12 residues.